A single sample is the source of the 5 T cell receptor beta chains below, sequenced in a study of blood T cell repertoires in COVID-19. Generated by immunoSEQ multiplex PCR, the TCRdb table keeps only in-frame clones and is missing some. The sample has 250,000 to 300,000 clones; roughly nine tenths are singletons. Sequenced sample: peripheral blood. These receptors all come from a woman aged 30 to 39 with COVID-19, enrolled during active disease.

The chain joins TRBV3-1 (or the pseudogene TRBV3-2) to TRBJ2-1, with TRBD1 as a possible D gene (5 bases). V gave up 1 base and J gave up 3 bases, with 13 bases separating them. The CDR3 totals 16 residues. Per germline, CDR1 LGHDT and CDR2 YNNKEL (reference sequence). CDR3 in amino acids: CASSQGNVRDYNEQFF. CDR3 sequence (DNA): TGTGCCAGCAGCCAAGGTAATGTCAGGGACTACAATGAGCAGTTCTTC.

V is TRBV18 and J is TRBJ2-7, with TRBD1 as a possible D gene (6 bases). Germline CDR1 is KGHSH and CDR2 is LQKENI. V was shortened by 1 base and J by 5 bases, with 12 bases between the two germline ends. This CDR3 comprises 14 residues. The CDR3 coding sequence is TGTGCCAGCTCACCACTGGACAGACCTAACGAGCAGTACTTC. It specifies CASSPLDRPNEQYF.

This CDR3 is CASSLLGTSGTDTQYF. In DNA, the CDR3 is TGTGCCAGCAGCTTGTTAGGGACTAGCGGGACAGATACGCAGTATTTT. The V call is TRBV5-5, the J call TRBJ2-3, with 12 bases aligning to TRBD2. The junction had 3 bases not matched to a gene; V was cut back by 1 base and J by 3 bases. The CDR3 is 16 amino acids. Germline values: CDR1 SGHKS, CDR2 YYEKEE (reference sequence).

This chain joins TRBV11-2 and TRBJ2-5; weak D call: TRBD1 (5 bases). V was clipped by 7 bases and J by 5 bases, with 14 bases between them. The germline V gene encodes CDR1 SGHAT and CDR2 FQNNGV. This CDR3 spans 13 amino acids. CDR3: CASTTRGPETQYF. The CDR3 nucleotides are TGTGCCAGCACCACAAGGGGTCCGGAGACCCAGTACTTC.

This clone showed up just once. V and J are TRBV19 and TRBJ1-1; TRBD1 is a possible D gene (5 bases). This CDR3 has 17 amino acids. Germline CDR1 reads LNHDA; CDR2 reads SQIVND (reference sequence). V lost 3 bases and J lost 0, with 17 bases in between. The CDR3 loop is CASSMGPRGLMNTEAFF. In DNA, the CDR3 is TGTGCCAGTAGTATGGGGCCGCGGGGCCTAATGAACACTGAAGCTTTCTTT.